Presented here are 8 T cell receptor beta chains from one specimen sequenced in a study of blood T cell repertoires in COVID-19. Here immunoSEQ multiplex PCR was the method, and the copy in TCRdb shows in-frame clones only, minus some. The repertoire consists of under 200,000 clones, with around 90% occurring once and the leading ten covering approximately 7.6%. Sequencing input: PBMCs or T cells enriched from blood (not recorded which). These receptors all come from a woman in her late teens or twenties who had recovered from COVID-19.

The gene calls are TRBV14 and TRBJ2-2, with D possibly matching TRBD2 (5 bases). Germline-derived CDR1 and CDR2 are SGHDN and FVKESK. This CDR3 has 12 residues. V was trimmed by 6 bases and J by 6 bases, leaving 8 bases between them. In nucleotides, the CDR3 is TGTGCCAGCAGTAGGCGGGCCGGGGAGCTGTTTTTT. Protein sequence: CASSRRAGELFF.

This chain connects TRBV13 to TRBJ2-7; 8 bases are shared with TRBD2. CDR1 and CDR2 (germline): PRHDT, FYEKMQ (reference sequence). Trimming at V came to 8 bases and at J to 2 bases, leaving 5 bases not matched to a gene. The CDR3 has 13 residues. The CDR3: CASRSGGTYEQYF. The CDR3 DNA reads as TGTGCCAGCCGGTCGGGGGGGACCTACGAGCAGTACTTC.

The gene calls are TRBV5-1 and TRBJ1-6; 7 nucleotides align to TRBD1. V trimming: 5 bases; J trimming: 6 bases; junction bases outside the gene matches: 5. The germline V gene has CDR1 SGHRS and CDR2 YFSETQ. The CDR3 runs to 14 residues. The CDR3: CASSQDRPNSPLHF. The CDR3 DNA reads TGCGCCAGCAGTCAGGACAGGCCTAATTCACCCCTCCACTTT.

The genes are TRBV7-9 and TRBJ1-2, with D perhaps matching TRBD1 (6 bases). The CDR3 loop spans 14 amino acids. The germline V gene encodes CDR1 SEHNR and CDR2 FQNEAQ (reference sequence). Trimming left V 6 bases short and J 6 bases short, with 17 bases between. The CDR3 bases are TGTGCCAGCAGTGAGAACAGGGTGAGAGATGGCTACACCTTC. Translating gives CASSENRVRDGYTF.

The gene calls are TRBV19 and TRBJ1-1; 8 bases agree with TRBD1. The length of the CDR3 is 14 residues. V shed 4 bases and J 5 bases; nucleotides not matched to a gene: 6. Looked up from germline, CDR1 is LNHDA and CDR2 is SQIVND (reference sequence). CDR3 sequence (DNA): TGTGCCAGTAGTACCCAGGGGGCGCGGACTGAAGCTTTCTTT. It encodes CASSTQGARTEAFF.

V and J are TRBV30 and TRBJ1-6; D not resolved. The V and J ends lost 4 bases and 6 bases respectively, with 7 bases between them. The CDR3 is 12 residues long. Germline V gene lookup returns CDR1 GTSNPN and CDR2 SVGIG (reference sequence). CDR3 sequence reads: CAWKQANSPLHF. As DNA, the CDR3 is TGTGCCTGGAAGCAAGCTAATTCACCCCTCCACTTT.

The CDR3 region has the DNA TGTGCCAGCAGTTCACCTGGGACAGCCTACGAGCAGTACTTC. Translating it yields CASSSPGTAYEQYF. This chain links TRBV28 with TRBJ2-7; 7 bases fit TRBD1. The CDR3 runs to 14 residues. The V gene end was trimmed by 4 bases and the J gene end by 2 bases; junction bases not matched to a gene: 5. Per the germline V gene, CDR1 is MDHEN and CDR2 is SYDVKM.

The chain uses TRBV7-9 and TRBJ1-1; D ambiguous. Trimming cost V 5 bases and J 5 bases, with 9 bases left between them. The germline CDR1 and CDR2 sequences are SEHNR and FQNEAQ (reference sequence). This CDR3 region has 12 residues. The CDR3 DNA reads as TGTGCCAGCAGCCGCGGGAGTACTGAAGCTTTCTTT. Its translation is CASSRGSTEAFF.